The 6 T cell receptor beta chains reported below all come from one sample, sequenced in a study of blood T cell repertoires in COVID-19. Data came from immunoSEQ multiplex PCR; TCRdb stores just in-frame clones and leaves some out. The sample includes about 400,000 clones, over 75% of them seen just once. Sequenced: PBMCs or T cells enriched from blood (not recorded which). The receptors stem from a woman between 40 and 55 years old with acute COVID-19.

The chain links TRBV2 to TRBJ1-1, with a possible D match to TRBD1 (5 bases). V lost 2 bases to trimming and J lost 6 bases, with 13 bases between them. Germline CDR1 and CDR2: SNHLY and FYNNEI. There are 14 residues in the CDR3. The CDR3 here is CASSEPQGISEAFF. The CDR3 region has the DNA TGTGCCAGCAGTGAACCCCAGGGTATCTCTGAAGCTTTCTTT.

This chain uses TRBV6-5 with TRBJ2-5; 12 bases fit TRBD2. The germline gives CDR1 MNHEY, CDR2 SVGAGI. Trimming cost V 4 bases and J 6 bases; bases outside gene matches: 6. This CDR3 is built from 15 residues. CDR3 sequence (DNA): TGTGCCAGCAGTTCACGGACTAGCGGGGTAAAGACCCAGTACTTC. Translation: CASSSRTSGVKTQYF.

This clone was seen a few times. The rearrangement joins TRBV11-2 to TRBJ1-1, with 7 bases that match TRBD1. J gave up 1 base and V 0 bases, and 2 bases lay outside the gene matches. Germline values: CDR1 SGHAT, CDR2 FQNNGV. The CDR3 covers 15 residues. The CDR3 region is CASSLDHRGNTEAFF. The CDR3 coding sequence is TGTGCCAGCAGCTTAGATCACAGGGGGAACACTGAAGCTTTCTTT.

The V gene is TRBV7-2, the J gene TRBJ2-2, with D possibly matching TRBD2 (6 bases). Germline V CDR1 and CDR2: SGHTA, FQGNSA. The CDR3 runs 18 residues. With 5 bases removed from V and 2 bases from J, the gap between germline ends came to 21 bases. The CDR3 coding sequence is TGTGCCAGCAGCCCGCGACTAGTTGAAAGGCCCAACACCGGGGAGCTGTTTTTT. Its protein product is CASSPRLVERPNTGELFF.

The chain carries TRBV7-8 and TRBJ2-1; D is possibly TRBD2 (6 bases). Between the trimmed V and J ends, which lost 1 base and 2 bases, there was a span of 12 bases. This CDR3 contains 16 residues. Germline V gene lookup returns CDR1 SGHVS and CDR2 FQNEAQ. The CDR3 protein is CASSLGRGTTYNEQFF. The CDR3 coding sequence is TGTGCCAGCAGCTTAGGGCGGGGTACTACCTACAATGAGCAGTTCTTC.

This clone is a singleton in its sample. The chain uses TRBV4-1 and TRBJ2-2; 8 bases map to TRBD2. The CDR3 consists of 16 residues. The germline V gene encodes CDR1 MGHRA and CDR2 YSYEKL. V dropped 0 bases and J dropped 6; count of bases not matched to a gene: 6. DNA for the CDR3: TGCGCCAGCAGCCAAGATAGGACAGCGGGGGCCGGGGAGCTGTTTTTT. It translates to CASSQDRTAGAGELFF.